This T cell receptor (beta chain) was documented in a study of tumor and adjacent non-tumor tissue in lung cancer. From germline, CDR1 is DFQATT and CDR2 SNEGSKA (reference sequence). CDR3 length: 16 residues. Worth noting for this clonotype: At one of its ends the junction is not consistent with the germline gene, which may arise from a read error.

The template was RNA from unsorted bulk tissue. The normal lung tissue was taken more than 3 cm from the tumor edge. Three rounds of nested PCR, following a modified ARM-PCR protocol, produced the TCRbeta library. Each CDR3 protein is one row after TCRdb ran MiXCR on the multiplex PCR reads. The sample holds about 76,000 distinct CDR3 sequences, roughly 80% seen once. The TCR was taken from a man in his fifties or sixties with non-small cell lung cancer. The source material was distant non-tumor lung tissue. The chain has TRBV20-1 and TRBJ2-2, with 10 bases matching TRBD1. CDR3 nucleotides: TGCACTGCTAGAGACCCACGACAGGGGGCCACCGAGGAGCTGTTTTTT. Translated, it gives CTARDPRQGATEELFF.